Listed below are T cell receptor beta chains from one sample, sequenced in a study of cytomegalovirus exposure and HLA in healthy donors. Clones were sequenced by immunoSEQ multiplex PCR, and TCRdb holds only the in-frame ones, with some missing. The table has roughly 110,000 clones, roughly 80% seen once. Source material: PBMCs. The source of these receptors is a man between 25 and 39 years old in good health and CMV-seronegative. The CDR3 runs from the conserved cysteine through the conserved F or W. Each record gives: clone size, J gene, D gene, CDR3 length, V gene, CDR3 DNA, CDR3 protein. D genes are given only for firm matches. Some rows mark clone size as missing; the rest say once, few, many or name a class of expanded clone.

.	TRBJ1-2	TRBD1	15	TRBV28	TGTGCCAGCAGTTCCCTCGGGACAGGGAACTATGGCTACACCTTC	CASSSLGTGNYGYTF
.	TRBJ2-2	.	15	TRBV6-4	TGTGCCAGCAGTGACAACAGGGACGGGACCGGGGAGCTGTTTTTT	CASSDNRDGTGELFF
.	TRBJ2-1	.	16	TRBV5-1	TGCGCCAGCAGCGAGATGACTCAGAGCTCCTACAATGAGCAGTTCTTC	CASSEMTQSSYNEQFF
.	TRBJ2-2	.	14	TRBV7-9	TGTGCCAGCAGCATAACAACGAACACCGGGGAGCTGTTTTTT	CASSITTNTGELFF
.	TRBJ2-3	.	15	TRBV7-2	TGTGCCAGCAGTTACTTATATACTAGCACAGATACGCAGTATTTT	CASSYLYTSTDTQYF
.	TRBJ2-3	TRBD2	18	TRBV4-1	TGCGCCAGCAGCCAAGATTCCCGGGATAGCGGGGGCACAGATACGCAGTATTTT	CASSQDSRDSGGTDTQYF
.	TRBJ2-3	TRBD2	15	TRBV7-9	TGTGCCAGCAGCTTGAGGACTAGCGTCACAGATACGCAGTATTTT	CASSLRTSVTDTQYF
.	TRBJ1-6	TRBD1	14	TRBV25-1	TGTGCCAGCAGTGCCGACAGGGGGCTTTCACCCCTCCACTTT	CASSADRGLSPLHF
.	TRBJ2-3	.	14	TRBV28	TGTGCCAGCAGTTCGCCGGGAGTCACAGATACGCAGTATTTT	CASSSPGVTDTQYF
.	TRBJ1-2	.	15	TRBV18	TGTGCCAGCTCAAGACTTGGGGAGAATAACTATGGCTACACCTTC	CASSRLGENNYGYTF
.	TRBJ1-1	.	14	TRBV4-2	TGTGCCAGCAGCCAAGATGCGGGGAACACTGAAGCTTTCTTT	CASSQDAGNTEAFF
.	TRBJ1-2	.	15	TRBV7-3	TGTGCCAGCAGCTTATCTGGGCAGGGCTTGGGTGGCTACACCTTC	CASSLSGQGLGGYTF
once	TRBJ1-6	.	17	TRBV5-1	TGCGCCAGCAGCCCTCGTACGGCAGGGGATTCTTATTCACCCCTCCACTTT	CASSPRTAGDSYSPLHF
.	TRBJ1-2	.	14	TRBV19	TGTGCCAGTAGTTCCCGAGGGAAAACATATGGCTACACCTTC	CASSSRGKTYGYTF
.	TRBJ2-7	.	13	TRBV30	TGTGCCTGGAGGGTGACTAATACCTACGAGCAGTACTTC	CAWRVTNTYEQYF
.	TRBJ1-2	.	15	TRBV9	TGTGCCAGCAGCCCAGGATTCGGACTCGGCTATGGCTACACCTTC	CASSPGFGLGYGYTF
.	TRBJ2-7	.	13	TRBV7-7	TGTGCTAGCAGCTTAAGCAGGGTAGGCGAGCAGTACTTC	CASSLSRVGEQYF
.	TRBJ2-7	TRBD1	12	TRBV29-1	TGCAGCGTTTTGACAGGGCGGTCCGAGCAGTACTTC	CSVLTGRSEQYF
.	TRBJ2-7	TRBD2	19	TRBV6-1	TGTGCCAGCAGTGAACAAACAGGGACTAGCGGGAGCCTGCTCGGGGAGCAGTACTTC	CASSEQTGTSGSLLGEQYF
.	TRBJ2-6	TRBD2	18	TRBV5-1	TGCGCCAGCAGGGGGGTTAGCGGGGGGAACTCTGGGGCCAACGTCCTGACTTTC	CASRGVSGGNSGANVLTF
.	TRBJ1-1	.	16	TRBV28	TGTGCCAGCAGTTTACCGGGGGGCAGGGCCTTCCCTGAAGCTTTCTTT	CASSLPGGRAFPEAFF
.	TRBJ2-1	.	12	TRBV13	TGTGCCAGCAGCCCACTTTCGGATGAGCAGTTCTTC	CASSPLSDEQFF
.	TRBJ1-2	TRBD1	13	TRBV29-1	TGCAGCGCGGGACAGGACCACCGTAATGGCTACACCTTC	CSAGQDHRNGYTF